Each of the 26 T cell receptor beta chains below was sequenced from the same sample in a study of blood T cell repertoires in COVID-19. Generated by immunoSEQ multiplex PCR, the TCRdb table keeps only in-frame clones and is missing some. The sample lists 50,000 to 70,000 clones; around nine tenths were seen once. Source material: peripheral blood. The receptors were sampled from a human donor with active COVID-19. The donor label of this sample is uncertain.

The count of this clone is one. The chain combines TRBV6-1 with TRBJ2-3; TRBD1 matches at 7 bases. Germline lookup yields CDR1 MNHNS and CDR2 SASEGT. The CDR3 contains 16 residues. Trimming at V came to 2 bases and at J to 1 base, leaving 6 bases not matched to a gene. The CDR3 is CASSEPRQGGTDTQYF. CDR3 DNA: TGTGCCAGCAGTGAACCAAGACAGGGCGGCACAGATACGCAGTATTTT.

The DNA for the CDR3 is TGCGCCAGCAGCTTGGCCCGGGGGACAGGGGTCGAAGAAAAACTGTTTTTT. It yields the protein CASSLARGTGVEEKLFF. The genes are TRBV5-1 and TRBJ1-4; TRBD1 matches at 10 bases. Germline V gene lookup returns CDR1 SGHRS and CDR2 YFSETQ. CDR3 length: 17 amino acids. J was trimmed by 8 bases and V by 0 bases; bases with no gene match: 10. Full variable domain (missing parts from reference TRBV5-1 and TRBJ1-4): KAGVTQTPRYLIKTRGQQVTLSCSPISGHRSVSWYQQTPGQGLQFLFEYFSETQRNKGNFPGRFSGRQFSNSRSEMNVSTLELGDSALYLCASSLARGTGVEEKLFFGSGTQLSVL.

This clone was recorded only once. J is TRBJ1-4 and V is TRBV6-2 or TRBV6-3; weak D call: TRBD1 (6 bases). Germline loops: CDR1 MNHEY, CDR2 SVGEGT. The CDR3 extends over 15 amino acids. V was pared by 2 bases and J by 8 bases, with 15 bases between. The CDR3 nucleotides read TGTGCCAGCAGTTACCCAACCGGGACATCCGAAAAACTGTTTTTT. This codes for CASSYPTGTSEKLFF.

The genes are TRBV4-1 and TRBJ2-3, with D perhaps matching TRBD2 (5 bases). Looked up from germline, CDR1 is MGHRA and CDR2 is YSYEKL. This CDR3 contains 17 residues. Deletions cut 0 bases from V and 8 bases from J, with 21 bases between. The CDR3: CASSQDINRGPGGTQYF. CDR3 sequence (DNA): TGCGCCAGCAGCCAAGATATTAACCGAGGGCCTGGTGGTACGCAGTATTTT.

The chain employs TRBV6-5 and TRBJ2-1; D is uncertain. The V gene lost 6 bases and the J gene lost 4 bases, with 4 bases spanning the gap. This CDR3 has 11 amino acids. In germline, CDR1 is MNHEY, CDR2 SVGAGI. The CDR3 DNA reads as TGTGCCAGCAGCCAATACAATGAGCAGTTCTTC. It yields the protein CASSQYNEQFF.

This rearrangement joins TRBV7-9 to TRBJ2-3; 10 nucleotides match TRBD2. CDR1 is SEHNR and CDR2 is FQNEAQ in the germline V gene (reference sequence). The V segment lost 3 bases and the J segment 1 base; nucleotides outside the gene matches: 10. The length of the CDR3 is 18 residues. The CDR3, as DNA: TGTGCCAGCAGCTTCCCTCCCGGGCTAGCGGGGGGCACAGATACGCAGTATTTT. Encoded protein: CASSFPPGLAGGTDTQYF. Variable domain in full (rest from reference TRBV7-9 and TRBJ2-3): DTGVSQNPRHKITKRGQNVTFRCDPISEHNRLYWYRQTLGQGPEFLTYFQNEAQLEKSRLLSDRFSAERPKGSFSTLEIQRTEQGDSAMYLCASSFPPGLAGGTDTQYFGPGTRLTVL.

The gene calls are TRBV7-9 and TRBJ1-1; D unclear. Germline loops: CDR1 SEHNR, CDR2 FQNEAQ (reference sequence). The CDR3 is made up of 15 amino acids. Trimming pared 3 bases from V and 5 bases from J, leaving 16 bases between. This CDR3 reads CASSLSKAGDTEAFF. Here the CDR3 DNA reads TGTGCCAGCAGCTTGTCCAAGGCAGGCGATACTGAAGCTTTCTTT.

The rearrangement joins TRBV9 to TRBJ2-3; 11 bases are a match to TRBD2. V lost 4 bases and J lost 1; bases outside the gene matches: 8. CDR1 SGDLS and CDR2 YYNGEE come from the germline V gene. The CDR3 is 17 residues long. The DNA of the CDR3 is TGTGCCAGCAGCATAACCGGGACTAGCGGACGCACAGATACGCAGTATTTT. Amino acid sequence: CASSITGTSGRTDTQYF.

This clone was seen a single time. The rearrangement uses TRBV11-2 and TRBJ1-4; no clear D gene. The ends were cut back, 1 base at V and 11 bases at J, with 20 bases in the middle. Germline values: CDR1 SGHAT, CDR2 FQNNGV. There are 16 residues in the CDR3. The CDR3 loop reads CASSLAKGAGSGKLFF. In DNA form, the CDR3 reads TGTGCCAGCAGCTTAGCAAAAGGTGCTGGGAGTGGGAAACTGTTTTTT.

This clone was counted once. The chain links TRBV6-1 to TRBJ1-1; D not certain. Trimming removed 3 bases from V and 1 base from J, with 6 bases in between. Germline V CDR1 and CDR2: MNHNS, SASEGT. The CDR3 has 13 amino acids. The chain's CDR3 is CASSDRGNTEAFF. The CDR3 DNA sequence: TGTGCCAGCAGTGATAGAGGGAACACTGAAGCTTTCTTT.

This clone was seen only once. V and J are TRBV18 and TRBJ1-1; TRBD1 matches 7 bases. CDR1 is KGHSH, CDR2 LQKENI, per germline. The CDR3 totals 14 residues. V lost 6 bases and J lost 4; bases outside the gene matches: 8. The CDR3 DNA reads TGTGCCAGCTCGCCGGCTACAGGGGCCACTGAAGCTTTCTTT. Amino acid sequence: CASSPATGATEAFF.

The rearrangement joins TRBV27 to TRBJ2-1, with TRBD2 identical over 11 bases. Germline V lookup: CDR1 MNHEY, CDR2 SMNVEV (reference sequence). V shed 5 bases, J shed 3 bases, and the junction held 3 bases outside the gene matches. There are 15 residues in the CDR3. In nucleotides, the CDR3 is TGTGCCAGCAGTCCCGGACTAGCGGGCTACAATGAGCAGTTCTTC. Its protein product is CASSPGLAGYNEQFF.

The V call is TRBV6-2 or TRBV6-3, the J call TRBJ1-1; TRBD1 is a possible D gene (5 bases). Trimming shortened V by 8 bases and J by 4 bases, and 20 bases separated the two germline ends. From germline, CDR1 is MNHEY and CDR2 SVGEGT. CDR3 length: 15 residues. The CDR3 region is CASGPGGMGGTEAFF. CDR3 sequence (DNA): TGTGCCAGCGGCCCTGGGGGAATGGGGGGCACTGAAGCTTTCTTT.

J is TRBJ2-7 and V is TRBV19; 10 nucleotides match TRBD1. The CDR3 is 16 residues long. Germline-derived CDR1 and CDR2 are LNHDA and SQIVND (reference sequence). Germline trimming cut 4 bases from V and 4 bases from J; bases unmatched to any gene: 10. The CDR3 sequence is CASSTRDGQGEYEQYF. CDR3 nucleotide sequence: TGTGCCAGTAGTACCCGCGATGGACAGGGGGAGTACGAGCAGTACTTC.

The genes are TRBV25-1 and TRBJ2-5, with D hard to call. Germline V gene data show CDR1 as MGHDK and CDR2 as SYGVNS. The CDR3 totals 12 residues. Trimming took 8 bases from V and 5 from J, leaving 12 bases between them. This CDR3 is CASSPGPETQYF. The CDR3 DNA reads TGTGCCAGCTCCCCCGGTCCGGAGACCCAGTACTTC.

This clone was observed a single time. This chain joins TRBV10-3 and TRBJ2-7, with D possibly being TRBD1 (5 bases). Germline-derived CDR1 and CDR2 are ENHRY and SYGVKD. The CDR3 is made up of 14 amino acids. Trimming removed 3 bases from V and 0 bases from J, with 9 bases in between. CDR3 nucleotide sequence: TGTGCCATCAGTGAAGGGGCCAGCTCCTACGAGCAGTACTTC. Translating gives CAISEGASSYEQYF.

The CDR3 is CASSQTARQGDFYEQYF. CDR3 in DNA: TGTGCCAGCAGTCAAACAGCCAGACAGGGGGACTTCTACGAGCAGTACTTC. The rearrangement uses TRBV6-6 and TRBJ2-7; 9 bases line up with TRBD1. The germline V gene has CDR1 MNHNY and CDR2 SVGAGI (reference sequence). CDR3 length equals 17 residues. After removal of 5 bases from V and 3 bases from J, the junction contained 14 bases not matched to a gene.

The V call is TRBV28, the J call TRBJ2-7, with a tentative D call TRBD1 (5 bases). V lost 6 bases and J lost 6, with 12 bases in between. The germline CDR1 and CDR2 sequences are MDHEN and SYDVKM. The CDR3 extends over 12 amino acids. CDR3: CASSWGSREQYF. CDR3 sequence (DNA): TGTGCCAGCAGCTGGGGCAGCCGCGAGCAGTACTTC.

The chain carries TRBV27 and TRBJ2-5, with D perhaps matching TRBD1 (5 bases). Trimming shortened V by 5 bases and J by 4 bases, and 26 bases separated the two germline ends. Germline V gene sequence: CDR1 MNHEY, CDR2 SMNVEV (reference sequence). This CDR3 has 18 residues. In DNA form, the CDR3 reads TGTGCCAGCAGTCCCCTGGCAGGGTATAGTTCGGAGATAGAGACCCAGTACTTC. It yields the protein CASSPLAGYSSEIETQYF.

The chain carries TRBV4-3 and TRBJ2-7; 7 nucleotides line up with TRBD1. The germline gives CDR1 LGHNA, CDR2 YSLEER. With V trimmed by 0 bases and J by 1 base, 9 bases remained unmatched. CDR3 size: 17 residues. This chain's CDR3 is CASSQDHGAGGSYEQYV. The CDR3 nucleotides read TGCGCCAGCAGCCAAGATCACGGGGCAGGGGGATCCTACGAGCAGTACGTC.

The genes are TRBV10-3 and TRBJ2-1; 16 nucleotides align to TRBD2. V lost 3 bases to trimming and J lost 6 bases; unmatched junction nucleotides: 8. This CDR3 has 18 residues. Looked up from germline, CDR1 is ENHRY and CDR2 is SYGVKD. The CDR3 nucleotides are TGTGCCATCAGTGAAGGAGGGACTAGCGGGGGGGCGGTCAATGAGCAGTTCTTC. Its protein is CAISEGGTSGGAVNEQFF.

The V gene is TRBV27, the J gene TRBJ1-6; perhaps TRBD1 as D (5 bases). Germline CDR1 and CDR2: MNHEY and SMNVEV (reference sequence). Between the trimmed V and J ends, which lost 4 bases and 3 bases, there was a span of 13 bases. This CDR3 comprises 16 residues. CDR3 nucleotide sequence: TGTGCCAGCAGTTCTCTGACAGCTAACTATAATTCACCCCTCCACTTT. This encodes CASSSLTANYNSPLHF.

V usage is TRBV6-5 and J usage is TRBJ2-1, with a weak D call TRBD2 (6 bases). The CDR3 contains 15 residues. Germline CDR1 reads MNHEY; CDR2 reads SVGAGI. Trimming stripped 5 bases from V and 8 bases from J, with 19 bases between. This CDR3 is CASSNFRDSGYEQFF. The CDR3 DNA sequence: TGTGCCAGCAGTAACTTTAGGGACTCCGGCTATGAGCAGTTCTTC.

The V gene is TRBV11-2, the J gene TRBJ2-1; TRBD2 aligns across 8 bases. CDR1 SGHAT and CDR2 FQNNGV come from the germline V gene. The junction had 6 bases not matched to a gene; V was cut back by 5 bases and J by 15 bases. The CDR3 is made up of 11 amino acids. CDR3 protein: CASSGGTRGFF. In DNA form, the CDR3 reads TGTGCCAGCAGCGGGGGGACTAGGGGGTTCTTC.

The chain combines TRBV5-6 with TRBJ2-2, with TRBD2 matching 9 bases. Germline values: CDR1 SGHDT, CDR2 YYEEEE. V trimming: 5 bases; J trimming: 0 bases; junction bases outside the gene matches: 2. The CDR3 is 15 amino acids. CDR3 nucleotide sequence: TGTGCCAGCAGAAGACTAGCGGCGAACACCGGGGAGCTGTTTTTT. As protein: CASRRLAANTGELFF.

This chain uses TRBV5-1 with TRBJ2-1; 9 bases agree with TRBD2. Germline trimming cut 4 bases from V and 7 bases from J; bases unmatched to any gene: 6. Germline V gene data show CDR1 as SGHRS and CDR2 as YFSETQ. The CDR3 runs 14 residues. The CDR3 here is CASSPSGRWNEQFF. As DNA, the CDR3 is TGCGCCAGCAGCCCGAGCGGGAGGTGGAATGAGCAGTTCTTC.